Listed below are T cell receptor beta chains from one sample, sequenced in a study of cytomegalovirus exposure and HLA in healthy donors. Assay: immunoSEQ multiplex PCR; the TCRdb copy retains only in-frame clones and omits some. The sample yields about 73,000 clones, 60% to 75% seen once. The sequenced material came from PBMCs. These receptors all stem from a man in his 70s in good health and CMV-seronegative. The CDR3 runs from the conserved cysteine through the conserved F or W. Each record gives: CDR3 protein, CDR3 DNA, D gene, V gene, clone size, J gene. D genes are given only for firm matches. A row's size may be missing; if present it is once, few, many or a size class.

cdr3_aa: CASSSRRRDRGPSNQPQHF
cdr3_nt: TGTGCTAGCAGCTCCCGCCGGCGGGACAGGGGGCCTAGCAATCAGCCCCAGCATTTT
d_call: TRBD1
v_call: TRBV7-7
clone_size: NA
j_call: TRBJ1-5

cdr3_aa: CASRGWVRETQYF
cdr3_nt: TGTGCCAGCCGAGGTTGGGTACGGGAGACCCAGTACTTC
d_call: NA
v_call: TRBV6-1
clone_size: few
j_call: TRBJ2-5

cdr3_aa: CASSIGDRRYGNTIYF
cdr3_nt: TGTGCCAGTAGTATTGGAGACAGGAGATATGGAAACACCATATATTTT
d_call: NA
v_call: TRBV19
clone_size: NA
j_call: TRBJ1-3

cdr3_aa: CASSYTPGLVNEQYF
cdr3_nt: TGTGCCAGTAGCTACACTCCGGGACTAGTGAACGAGCAGTACTTC
d_call: TRBD2
v_call: TRBV19
clone_size: NA
j_call: TRBJ2-7

cdr3_aa: CASSVHPREVNTEAFF
cdr3_nt: TGTGCCAGCAGCGTCCACCCCAGGGAGGTGAACACTGAAGCTTTCTTT
d_call: NA
v_call: TRBV11-2
clone_size: NA
j_call: TRBJ1-1

cdr3_aa: CASKGPGVGYTF
cdr3_nt: TGTGCCAGCAAAGGCCCAGGGGTGGGCTACACCTTC
d_call: NA
v_call: TRBV6-5
clone_size: NA
j_call: TRBJ1-2

cdr3_aa: CASSSDGQGKNTEAFF
cdr3_nt: TGCGCCAGCAGCTCCGATGGACAGGGCAAGAACACTGAAGCTTTCTTT
d_call: TRBD1
v_call: TRBV5-1
clone_size: few
j_call: TRBJ1-1

cdr3_aa: CAIHDGYSNQPQHF
cdr3_nt: TGTGCCATTCATGACGGGTATAGCAATCAGCCCCAGCATTTT
d_call: NA
v_call: TRBV10-3
clone_size: NA
j_call: TRBJ1-5

cdr3_aa: CATRGQGEYQPQHF
cdr3_nt: TGTGCCACCAGAGGACAGGGCGAATATCAGCCCCAGCATTTT
d_call: TRBD1
v_call: TRBV15
clone_size: NA
j_call: TRBJ1-5

cdr3_aa: CASSRDRGSEKLFF
cdr3_nt: TGTGCCAGCAGTAGGGACAGGGGTTCTGAAAAACTGTTTTTT
d_call: TRBD1
v_call: TRBV6-6
clone_size: NA
j_call: TRBJ1-4

cdr3_aa: CASSRPPSGANTEAFF
cdr3_nt: TGTGCCAGCAGTCGACCCCCGAGCGGGGCGAACACTGAAGCTTTCTTT
d_call: NA
v_call: TRBV6-6
clone_size: few
j_call: TRBJ1-1

cdr3_aa: CASSLLRTGSDTEAFF
cdr3_nt: TGTGCCAGCTCTCTTCTTCGGACAGGCAGCGACACTGAAGCTTTCTTT
d_call: TRBD1
v_call: TRBV18
clone_size: NA
j_call: TRBJ1-1

cdr3_aa: CARRLAGGYGYTF
cdr3_nt: TGTGCCAGACGATTGGCAGGGGGCTATGGCTACACCTTC
d_call: TRBD1
v_call: TRBV7-2
clone_size: NA
j_call: TRBJ1-2

cdr3_aa: CATSRGDLGGETQYF
cdr3_nt: TGTGCCACCAGCAGAGGGGATTTGGGGGGAGAGACCCAGTACTTC
d_call: NA
v_call: TRBV15
clone_size: NA
j_call: TRBJ2-5

cdr3_aa: CASSPRTAMNTEAFF
cdr3_nt: TGTGCCAGCAGCCCAAGGACAGCGATGAACACTGAAGCTTTCTTT
d_call: NA
v_call: TRBV13
clone_size: few
j_call: TRBJ1-1

cdr3_aa: CASSSGTGSSSPLHF
cdr3_nt: TGCGCCAGCAGCTCCGGGACAGGGTCAAGTTCACCCCTCCACTTT
d_call: TRBD1
v_call: TRBV5-1
clone_size: NA
j_call: TRBJ1-6

cdr3_aa: CASSSGSRNYGYTF
cdr3_nt: TGTGCCAGCAGTTCGGGTTCTCGTAACTATGGCTACACCTTC
d_call: NA
v_call: TRBV6-5
clone_size: few
j_call: TRBJ1-2

cdr3_aa: CASSPGLAGETDTQYF
cdr3_nt: TGTGCTAGCAGCCCTGGACTAGCGGGAGAAACAGATACGCAGTATTTT
d_call: TRBD2
v_call: TRBV7-7
clone_size: once
j_call: TRBJ2-3

cdr3_aa: CASSLAGGTGENIQYF
cdr3_nt: TGTGCCAGCAGCTTAGCGGGGGGGACAGGGGAAAACATTCAGTACTTC
d_call: TRBD1
v_call: TRBV7-2
clone_size: NA
j_call: TRBJ2-4

cdr3_aa: CASSLAGTYNEQFF
cdr3_nt: TGCGCCAGCAGCTTGGCAGGAACCTACAATGAGCAGTTCTTC
d_call: NA
v_call: TRBV5-1
clone_size: NA
j_call: TRBJ2-1

cdr3_aa: CASKAGQENYNSPLHF
cdr3_nt: TGTGCCAGCAAAGCGGGACAGGAGAATTATAATTCACCCCTCCACTTT
d_call: TRBD1
v_call: TRBV7-2
clone_size: NA
j_call: TRBJ1-6

cdr3_aa: CASSELVLAGVVYEQYF
cdr3_nt: TGTGCCAGCAGTGAACTTGTGCTAGCGGGAGTAGTGTACGAGCAGTACTTC
d_call: TRBD2
v_call: TRBV6-1
clone_size: NA
j_call: TRBJ2-7

cdr3_aa: CATSPGLAGGKAKNIQYF
cdr3_nt: TGTGCCACCAGCCCTGGCCTAGCGGGGGGTAAAGCCAAAAACATTCAGTACTTC
d_call: TRBD2
v_call: TRBV15
clone_size: NA
j_call: TRBJ2-4

cdr3_aa: CASSLGQANQPQHF
cdr3_nt: TGTGCCAGCAGCTTAGGACAAGCCAATCAGCCCCAGCATTTT
d_call: NA
v_call: TRBV7-2
clone_size: NA
j_call: TRBJ1-5

cdr3_aa: CASSGGGTGRKRSYGYTF
cdr3_nt: TGTGCCAGCAGCGGAGGAGGGACAGGGAGAAAACGGTCCTATGGCTACACCTTC
d_call: TRBD1
v_call: TRBV13
clone_size: NA
j_call: TRBJ1-2

cdr3_aa: CAIMRDSYEQYF
cdr3_nt: TGTGCCATCATGAGGGACAGCTACGAGCAGTACTTC
d_call: TRBD1
v_call: TRBV10-3
clone_size: NA
j_call: TRBJ2-7

cdr3_aa: CASRESMNTEAFF
cdr3_nt: TGTGCCAGCAGGGAAAGCATGAACACTGAAGCTTTCTTT
d_call: NA
v_call: TRBV6-1
clone_size: NA
j_call: TRBJ1-1

cdr3_aa: CASSLGSSAAYEQYF
cdr3_nt: TGTGCCAGCAGCTTAGGTTCTAGCGCCGCCTACGAGCAGTACTTC
d_call: NA
v_call: TRBV7-9
clone_size: once
j_call: TRBJ2-7

cdr3_aa: CASSPGQSSEAFF
cdr3_nt: TGCGCCAGCAGTCCGGGACAATCATCTGAAGCTTTCTTT
d_call: NA
v_call: TRBV10-1
clone_size: NA
j_call: TRBJ1-1

cdr3_aa: CASSPGQGGRYQPQHF
cdr3_nt: TGTGCCAGCAGCCCCGGACAGGGGGGACGGTATCAGCCCCAGCATTTT
d_call: TRBD1
v_call: TRBV7-2
clone_size: NA
j_call: TRBJ1-5

cdr3_aa: CASTRLGRGLGYTF
cdr3_nt: TGTGCCAGCACGCGACTTGGGAGGGGACTTGGCTACACCTTC
d_call: NA
v_call: TRBV6-1
clone_size: NA
j_call: TRBJ1-2

cdr3_aa: CASSLNGGTYEQYF
cdr3_nt: TGTGCCAGCAGCTTAAACGGGGGGACCTACGAGCAGTACTTC
d_call: TRBD2
v_call: TRBV7-2
clone_size: NA
j_call: TRBJ2-7

cdr3_aa: CASSTTSGQGAEMWAGELFF
cdr3_nt: TGTGCCAGCAGCACAACCTCCGGACAGGGGGCGGAAATGTGGGCCGGGGAGCTGTTTTTT
d_call: TRBD1
v_call: TRBV9
clone_size: NA
j_call: TRBJ2-2

cdr3_aa: CAWSSERDSLEVPEAFF
cdr3_nt: TGTGCCTGGAGTTCTGAGAGGGACAGCCTGGAGGTGCCTGAAGCTTTCTTT
d_call: TRBD1
v_call: TRBV30
clone_size: once
j_call: TRBJ1-1

cdr3_aa: CASSIMTEAFF
cdr3_nt: TGTGCCAGCAGCATAATGACTGAAGCTTTCTTT
d_call: NA
v_call: TRBV5-6
clone_size: NA
j_call: TRBJ1-1

cdr3_aa: CAWRGPRTGNSPLHF
cdr3_nt: TGTGCCTGGAGGGGTCCTAGGACGGGGAATTCACCTCTCCACTTT
d_call: NA
v_call: TRBV30
clone_size: once
j_call: TRBJ1-6

cdr3_aa: CASSILLQETQYF
cdr3_nt: TGTGCCAGCAGTATCCTCCTGCAAGAGACCCAGTACTTC
d_call: NA
v_call: TRBV2
clone_size: NA
j_call: TRBJ2-5

cdr3_aa: CASSLGYRGSNQPQHF
cdr3_nt: TGTGCCAGCAGCTTGGGTTACAGGGGGAGCAATCAGCCCCAGCATTTT
d_call: TRBD1
v_call: TRBV7-2
clone_size: NA
j_call: TRBJ1-5

cdr3_aa: CASLKTGGNTEAFF
cdr3_nt: TGTGCCAGCCTCAAGACAGGGGGGAACACTGAAGCTTTCTTT
d_call: TRBD1
v_call: TRBV2
clone_size: few
j_call: TRBJ1-1

cdr3_aa: CAWSAGLHNEQFF
cdr3_nt: TGTGCCTGGAGTGCGGGACTTCACAATGAGCAGTTCTTC
d_call: NA
v_call: TRBV30
clone_size: NA
j_call: TRBJ2-1

cdr3_aa: CASSGTANSYGYTF
cdr3_nt: TGTGCCAGTTCCGGGACAGCCAACTCCTATGGCTACACCTTC
d_call: TRBD1
v_call: TRBV28
clone_size: once
j_call: TRBJ1-2

cdr3_aa: CASSEKGTVQETQYF
cdr3_nt: TGTGCCAGCAGTGAAAAGGGGACAGTTCAAGAGACCCAGTACTTC
d_call: TRBD1
v_call: TRBV6-1
clone_size: NA
j_call: TRBJ2-5

cdr3_aa: CASSVEVDTDTQYF
cdr3_nt: TGTGCCAGCAGCGTAGAAGTAGACACAGATACGCAGTATTTT
d_call: NA
v_call: TRBV9
clone_size: once
j_call: TRBJ2-3

cdr3_aa: CASSFQGASNEKLFF
cdr3_nt: TGCGCCAGCAGCTTCCAGGGGGCCTCTAATGAAAAACTGTTTTTT
d_call: TRBD1
v_call: TRBV5-1
clone_size: few
j_call: TRBJ1-4

cdr3_aa: CASSIARDSGEQYF
cdr3_nt: TGTGCCAGTAGTATAGCCAGGGACTCGGGAGAGCAGTACTTC
d_call: NA
v_call: TRBV19
clone_size: NA
j_call: TRBJ2-5

cdr3_aa: CASSMAGGDTQYF
cdr3_nt: TGTGCCAGTAGTATGGCGGGGGGAGATACGCAGTATTTT
d_call: TRBD2
v_call: TRBV19
clone_size: NA
j_call: TRBJ2-3

cdr3_aa: CASSDTGFSYEQYF
cdr3_nt: TGTGCCAGCAGTGACACAGGGTTCTCCTACGAGCAGTACTTC
d_call: NA
v_call: TRBV6-1
clone_size: few
j_call: TRBJ2-7

cdr3_aa: CASSHGREEEKLFF
cdr3_nt: TGTGCCAGCTCACACGGCAGGGAGGAGGAAAAACTGTTTTTT
d_call: NA
v_call: TRBV18
clone_size: NA
j_call: TRBJ1-4

cdr3_aa: CASSHQYSQGAGAGYTF
cdr3_nt: TGTGCCAGCAGCCACCAATACTCACAGGGAGCAGGAGCTGGCTACACCTTC
d_call: NA
v_call: TRBV7-2
clone_size: NA
j_call: TRBJ1-2

cdr3_aa: CASSLMRSGYTF
cdr3_nt: TGTGCCAGCAGCTTAATGAGATCCGGCTACACCTTC
d_call: NA
v_call: TRBV13
clone_size: NA
j_call: TRBJ1-2

cdr3_aa: CASSWRVGSGEQYF
cdr3_nt: TGTGCCAGCAGCTGGAGGGTCGGTTCGGGGGAGCAGTACTTC
d_call: NA
v_call: TRBV5-6
clone_size: NA
j_call: TRBJ2-7

cdr3_aa: CASSLWPGRNTEAFF
cdr3_nt: TGTGCCAGCAGTTTATGGCCCGGGAGGAACACTGAAGCTTTCTTT
d_call: NA
v_call: TRBV28
clone_size: NA
j_call: TRBJ1-1

cdr3_aa: CASRRQEVGEQYF
cdr3_nt: TGTGCCAGCAGGCGACAGGAGGTGGGCGAGCAGTACTTC
d_call: NA
v_call: TRBV6-6
clone_size: NA
j_call: TRBJ2-7

cdr3_aa: CASSRTSDASYNEQFF
cdr3_nt: TGCGCCAGCAGCCGGACTAGCGACGCCTCCTACAATGAGCAGTTCTTC
d_call: TRBD2
v_call: TRBV5-1
clone_size: NA
j_call: TRBJ2-1